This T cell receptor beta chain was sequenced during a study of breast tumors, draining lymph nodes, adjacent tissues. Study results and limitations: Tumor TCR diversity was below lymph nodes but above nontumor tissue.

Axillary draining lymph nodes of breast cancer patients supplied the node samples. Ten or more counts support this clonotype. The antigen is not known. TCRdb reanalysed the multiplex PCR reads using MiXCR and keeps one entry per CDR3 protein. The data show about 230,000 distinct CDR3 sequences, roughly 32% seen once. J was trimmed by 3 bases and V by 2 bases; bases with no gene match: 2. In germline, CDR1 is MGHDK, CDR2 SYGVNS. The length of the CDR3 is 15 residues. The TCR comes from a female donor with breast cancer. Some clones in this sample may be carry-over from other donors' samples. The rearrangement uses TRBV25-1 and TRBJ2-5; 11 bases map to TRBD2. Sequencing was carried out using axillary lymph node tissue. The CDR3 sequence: CASSEPTSGKETQYF. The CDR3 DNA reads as TGTGCCAGCAGTGAACCGACTAGCGGGAAAGAGACCCAGTACTTC.